The entry below gives a single T cell receptor beta chain sequence along with its context. The antigen is undetermined. The record originates from a study of PD-1 blockade in classical Hodgkin lymphoma. Study background: Patients had nivolumab dosed at 3 mg/kg, delivered intravenously every 2 weeks.

V gave up 2 bases and J gave up 7 bases, with 18 bases separating them. CDR3 size: 16 residues. Germline assignment: CDR1 SGHNT and CDR2 YYREEE (reference sequence). Every patient had relapsed following autologous stem cell transplantation, and cohorts differed in brentuximab vedotin exposure. From thawed PBMCs, CD4+ T cells were purified using magnetic negative selection. Overall study results and limits: CD4+ TCR diversity, unlike CD8+, climbed significantly by C4D1. Before treatment, complete responders showed about the same diversity as newly diagnosed patients.

TCRdb's table, derived via immunoSEQ multiplex PCR, lists solely in-frame clones and lacks some. The sample lists 30,000 to 40,000 clones, approximately 92% seen once, with around 0.25% in the top ten. The TCR originated in a human donor with classical Hodgkin lymphoma. The chain uses TRBV5-4 and TRBJ1-4; TRBD1 is a possible D gene (6 bases). The material sequenced was CD4+ T cells from blood, taken at baseline. The CDR3 DNA reads as TGTGCCAGCAGCTTAATTCGACCAGGGGCCGGTGAAAAACTGTTTTTT. Its translation: CASSLIRPGAGEKLFF.